The 17 T cell receptor beta chains given below trace back to one sample, sequenced in a study of regulatory T cells in long-lasting Graves disease. The time point was: persistent/refractory GD, antithyroid drugs over 5 years with positive TRAb. PBMC RNA was the source of the TCR library. Assembly of TCR beta libraries relied on iRepertoire HTBI primers together with Arm-PCR of CDR3 regions. TCRdb redid the calling of the multiplex PCR reads with MiXCR, one entry per CDR3 protein. Of roughly 700,000 distinct CDR3 sequences detected, around 32% appear once; the ten largest clones hold under 50%. This sample comprised peripheral blood mononuclear cells (PBMCs), obtained when the disease was refractory, from a patient treated with antithyroid drugs. The receptors originated from a female donor with Graves disease.

This chain uses TRBV7-9 with TRBJ1-5, with D possibly matching TRBD1 (5 bases). V lost 1 base and J 5 bases, leaving 12 bases between the germline ends. This CDR3 has 15 residues. CDR1 SEHNR and CDR2 FQNEAQ come from the germline V gene (reference sequence). As DNA, the CDR3 is TGTGCCAGCAGCTTAGATCGGGGCCTAGATCAGCCCCAGCATTTT. Amino acids: CASSLDRGLDQPQHF.

This clonotype came up many times. The V and J genes are TRBV11-2 and TRBJ2-7, with 10 bases matching TRBD2. The CDR3 length is 14 residues. In germline, CDR1 is SGHAT, CDR2 FQNNGV. Trimming removed 10 bases from V and 0 bases from J; junction bases left unmatched: 6. CDR3 amino acids: CAIRTSGRSYEQYF. Written as DNA, the CDR3 is TGTGCCATACGGACTAGCGGCCGCTCCTACGAGCAGTACTTC.

This clonotype has ten or more counts. The chain carries TRBV11-2 and TRBJ2-7; tentative D call: TRBD1 (5 bases). Deletions cut 0 bases from V and 6 bases from J, with 6 bases between. This CDR3 has 12 amino acids. Germline lookup yields CDR1 SGHAT and CDR2 FQNNGV. The CDR3 region is CASSLDQGEQYF. CDR3 in DNA: TGTGCCAGCAGCTTAGATCAGGGCGAGCAGTACTTC.

V and J are TRBV30 and TRBJ1-2; a possible D gene is TRBD1 (6 bases). V was shortened by 6 bases and J by 4 bases, with 9 bases between the two germline ends. CDR1 and CDR2 from the germline V gene are GTSNPN and SVGIG (reference sequence). The CDR3 consists of 11 residues. The CDR3 here is CACRGVYGYTF. CDR3 DNA: TGTGCCTGCAGGGGTGTCTATGGCTACACCTTC.

The sample holds many counts of this clonotype. The rearrangement uses TRBV6-1 and TRBJ1-1; a weak D match, TRBD1 (5 bases). This CDR3 has 12 amino acids. Germline V lookup: CDR1 MNHNS, CDR2 SASEGT. With 8 bases removed from V and 3 bases from J, the gap between germline ends came to 10 bases. The chain's CDR3 is CASGTGDTEAFF. Written as DNA, the CDR3 is TGTGCCAGCGGGACCGGGGACACTGAAGCTTTCTTT.

This chain uses TRBV7-2 with TRBJ1-1; 8 bases fit TRBD1. The CDR3 contains 18 residues. Trimming cost V 2 bases and J 3 bases; bases outside gene matches: 14. The V gene's germline CDR1 is SGHTA and CDR2 FQGNSA. The CDR3 DNA reads TGTGCCAGCAGCTTACGGTTTTTGGAACAGGGGGGGTACACTGAAGCTTTCTTT. This encodes CASSLRFLEQGGYTEAFF. The full variable domain, its missing parts supplied by reference TRBV7-2 and TRBJ1-1, is GAGVSQSPSNKVTEKGKDVELRCDPISGHTALYWYRQSLGQGLEFLIYFQGNSAPDKSGLPSDRFSAERTGGSVSTLTIQRTQQEDSAVYLCASSLRFLEQGGYTEAFFGQGTRLTVV.

This clonotype has at least ten counts. V gene TRBV11-2 combines with J gene TRBJ1-4, with D maybe TRBD1 (5 bases). Germline V gene sequence: CDR1 SGHAT, CDR2 FQNNGV. The CDR3 consists of 15 residues. The germline V and J ends were trimmed by 1 base and 7 bases, with 13 bases remaining between them. The CDR3 DNA is TGTGCCAGCAGCTTAGGGGGCCGTCCCCTTGAAAAACTGTTTTTT. The encoded protein is CASSLGGRPLEKLFF. Combining the CDR3 with reference TRBV11-2 and TRBJ1-4 gives the whole variable domain EAGVAQSPRYKIIEKRQSVAFWCNPISGHATLYWYQQILGQGPKLLIQFQNNGVVDDSQLPKDRFSAERLKGVDSTLKIQPAKLEDSAVYLCASSLGGRPLEKLFFGSGTQLSVL.

This clonotype was seen only once. The chain is built from TRBV7-9 and TRBJ2-7; no firm D call. The germline V gene has CDR1 SEHNR and CDR2 FQNEAQ (reference sequence). The CDR3 is 12 amino acids. Trimming removed 5 bases from V and 6 bases from J, with 11 bases in between. CDR3 region: CASSDSLGEQYF. The CDR3 DNA reads TGTGCCAGCAGCGACTCCTTGGGCGAGCAGTACTTC.

This sequence joins TRBV11-2 and TRBJ1-3; D not certain. CDR1 SGHAT and CDR2 FQNNGV come from the germline V gene. CDR3 length equals 12 residues. V lost 5 bases and J 4 bases, leaving 6 bases between the germline ends. CDR3 region: CASSQHGNTIYF. For the CDR3, the DNA is TGTGCCAGCAGCCAACACGGAAACACCATATATTTT.

The rearrangement links TRBV28 to TRBJ1-1, with 9 bases aligning to TRBD1. Germline V gives CDR1 MDHEN, CDR2 SYDVKM. This CDR3 is 17 amino acids long. J lost 1 base, V lost 3 bases, and 9 bases had no gene match. Here the CDR3 DNA reads TGTGCCAGCAGTTTTTATGGGACAGGGAACCGGAACACTGAAGCTTTCTTT. Translation gives CASSFYGTGNRNTEAFF.

This chain links TRBV11-2 with TRBJ2-5, with D possibly being TRBD2 (6 bases). Germline-derived CDR1 and CDR2 are SGHAT and FQNNGV. CDR3 length: 14 amino acids. Trimming took off 1 base at V and 5 bases at J, with 11 bases between the two ends. Here the CDR3 reads CASSLGWGVETQYF. CDR3 nucleotide sequence: TGTGCCAGCAGCTTAGGTTGGGGGGTGGAGACCCAGTACTTC.

This clonotype was observed a few times. The chain carries TRBV20-1 and TRBJ1-1; D not certain. Germline values: CDR1 DFQATT, CDR2 SNEGSKA (reference sequence). The CDR3 totals 11 residues. The V end lost 7 bases, the J end lost 0 bases, and 6 bases lay between the germline ends. The CDR3 protein is CSGRVNTEAFF. DNA of the CDR3: TGCAGTGGACGGGTGAACACTGAAGCTTTCTTT.

Turning to this clonotype: Possible read error: a much larger clone is one base away. This chain uses TRBV7-3 with TRBJ2-7; 9 bases line up with TRBD1. The CDR3 covers 14 residues. V was clipped by 2 bases and J by 5 bases; unmatched bases: 4. CDR1 is SGHTA, CDR2 FQGTGA, per germline. Written as DNA, the CDR3 is TGTGCCAGCAGCTTAGGGACAGGGCACCACGAGCAGTACTTC. It is translated as CASSLGTGHHEQYF.

This rearrangement joins TRBV3-1 to TRBJ1-1, with D uncertain. With 1 base removed from V and 1 base from J, the gap between germline ends came to 7 bases. Germline CDR1 LGHDT, CDR2 YNNKEL (reference sequence). The CDR3 consists of 14 residues. CDR3 sequence: CASSQAAGNTEAFF. CDR3 DNA sequence: TGTGCCAGCAGCCAAGCGGCGGGGAACACTGAAGCTTTCTTT.

This clonotype occurred many times. V is TRBV6-1 and J is TRBJ1-2; D might be TRBD1 (5 bases). Germline V lookup: CDR1 MNHNS, CDR2 SASEGT. This CDR3 comprises 13 residues. Trimming cost V 3 bases and J 3 bases, with 8 bases left between them. The DNA for the CDR3 is TGTGCCAGCAGTGACAGGGTCCACTATGGCTACACCTTC. Its translation: CASSDRVHYGYTF.

The gene calls are TRBV7-6 and TRBJ1-5; D remains ambiguous. The V and J ends lost 6 bases and 4 bases respectively, with 10 bases between them. The CDR3 totals 13 residues. Germline V lookup: CDR1 SGHVS, CDR2 FNYEAQ. For the CDR3, the DNA is TGTGCCAGCAGTTCCGATCTAAATCAGCCCCAGCATTTT. The encoded protein is CASSSDLNQPQHF.

This chain uses TRBV19 with TRBJ1-2, with 12 bases lining up with TRBD1. The CDR3 loop spans 13 amino acids. Germline CDR1 and CDR2: LNHDA and SQIVND (reference sequence). Trimming took 8 bases from V and 4 from J; bases not matched to a gene: 2. DNA of the CDR3: TGTGCCAGTGGGACAGGGGGCGGCTATGGCTACACCTTC. It encodes CASGTGGGYGYTF.